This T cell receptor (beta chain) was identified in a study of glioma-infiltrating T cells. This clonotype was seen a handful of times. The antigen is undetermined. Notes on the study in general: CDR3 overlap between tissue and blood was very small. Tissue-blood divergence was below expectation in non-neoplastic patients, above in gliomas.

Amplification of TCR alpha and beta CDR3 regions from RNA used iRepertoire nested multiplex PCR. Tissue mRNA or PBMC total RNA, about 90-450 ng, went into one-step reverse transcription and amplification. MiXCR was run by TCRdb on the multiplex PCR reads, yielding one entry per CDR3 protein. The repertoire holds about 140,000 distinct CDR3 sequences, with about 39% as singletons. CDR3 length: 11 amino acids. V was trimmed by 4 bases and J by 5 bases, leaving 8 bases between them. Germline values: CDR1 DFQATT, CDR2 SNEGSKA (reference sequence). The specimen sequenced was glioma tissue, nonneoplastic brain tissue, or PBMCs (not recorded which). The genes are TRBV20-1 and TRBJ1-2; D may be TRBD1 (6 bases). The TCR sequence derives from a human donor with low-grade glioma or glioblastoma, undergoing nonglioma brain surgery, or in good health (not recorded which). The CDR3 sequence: CSATQGYGYTF. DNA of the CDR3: TGCAGTGCTACCCAGGGGTATGGCTACACCTTC.